The clone carrying this TCR beta chain was observed a few times. The antigen is unknown. The V gene's germline CDR1 is MNHEY and CDR2 SVGAGI. The CDR3 is 14 amino acids. Trimming shortened V by 2 bases and J by 5 bases, and 10 bases separated the two germline ends. The data were taken from a study of blood T cells in healthy people across ages. Study results and caveats: Long-lived donors had more naive CD4+ cells and higher diversity than aged donors.

A sample-barcoded 5' primer and a J-beta primer mix were used in a second PCR of roughly 7 to 11 cycles. In TCRdb, the 5' RACE reads were re-called with MiXCR into one record per CDR3 protein. The sample carries about 1.5 million distinct CDR3 sequences, 42% recorded once. The clonotype was recovered from a woman aged 18-29 years in good health. Material: blood. The chain carries TRBV6-5 and TRBJ1-5; D is undetermined. The CDR3 nucleotides are TGTGCCAGCAGTTACGGGCCTCTGGATCAGCCCCAGCATTTT. Translating gives CASSYGPLDQPQHF.